The 8 T cell receptor beta chains reported below all come from one sample, sequenced in a study of CD8+ T cells in alopecia areata. Described treatment: oral pan-JAK inhibitor, 5-10 mg twice daily. Sequencing relied on a cDNA template that was reverse transcribed from extracted RNA. Sequencing used immunoSEQ multiplex PCR; TCRdb keeps in-frame clones, though not all of them. The sample yields roughly 280,000 clones, 60% seen once. Sequencing used CD4+ T cells sorted from blood, obtained at week 52, from a patient treated with tofacitinib. These receptor sequences come from a human donor with alopecia areata.

This clone has a single count. This sequence joins TRBV30 and TRBJ2-5, with 12 bases lining up with TRBD2. The CDR3 runs to 14 residues. V was clipped by 4 bases and J by 3 bases; unmatched bases: 3. CDR1 GTSNPN and CDR2 SVGIG come from the germline V gene (reference sequence). CDR3 sequence reads: CAWTRLAGEETQYF. DNA for the CDR3: TGTGCCTGGACTCGACTAGCGGGGGAAGAGACCCAGTACTTC. The whole variable domain, remainder taken from reference TRBV30 and TRBJ2-5, is SQTIHQWPATLVQPVGSPLSLECTVEGTSNPNLYWYRQAAGRGLQLLFYSVGIGQISSEVPQNLSASRPQDRQFILSSKKLLLSDSGFYLCAWTRLAGEETQYFGPGTRLLVL.

This chain joins TRBV14 and TRBJ1-2, with D maybe TRBD1 (5 bases). V shed 4 bases and J shed 4 bases, with 16 bases lying between them. In germline, CDR1 is SGHDN, CDR2 FVKESK. The CDR3 consists of 15 residues. The CDR3 protein is CASSLGAMGGYGYTF. DNA for the CDR3: TGTGCCAGCAGCCTCGGCGCGATGGGGGGCTATGGCTACACCTTC. Using reference TRBV14 and TRBJ1-2 for the parts outside the CDR3, the full variable domain is EAGVTQFPSHSVIEKGQTVTLRCDPISGHDNLYWYRRVMGKEIKFLLHFVKESKQDESGMPNNRFLAERTGGTYSTLKVQPAELEDSGVYFCASSLGAMGGYGYTFGSGTRLTVV.

A few counts support this clone. V is TRBV4-1 and J is TRBJ1-2, with D perhaps matching TRBD1 (6 bases). Germline loops: CDR1 MGHRA, CDR2 YSYEKL. This CDR3 region has 14 residues. Between the trimmed V and J ends, which lost 3 bases and 3 bases, there was a span of 11 bases. CDR3 residues: CASSHSDRDYGYTF. The DNA of the CDR3 is TGCGCCAGCAGCCATTCGGACAGAGACTATGGCTACACCTTC.

V gene TRBV6-5 combines with J gene TRBJ2-1, with 11 bases matching TRBD2. Germline CDR1 reads MNHEY; CDR2 reads SVGAGI. The J segment lost 10 bases and the V segment lost 4 bases, leaving 12 bases of the junction unmatched. The CDR3 is made up of 16 amino acids. CDR3 sequence reads: CASSSSGTSGRGEQFF. The CDR3 coding sequence is TGTGCCAGCAGTTCCTCCGGGACTAGCGGTAGGGGAGAGCAGTTCTTC.

The chain uses TRBV2 and TRBJ1-5, with 7 bases fitting TRBD1. Germline V lookup: CDR1 SNHLY, CDR2 FYNNEI. The CDR3 covers 15 residues. The J segment lost 2 bases and the V segment lost 3 bases, leaving 4 bases of the junction unmatched. The CDR3: CASSEGTVGNQPQHF. The CDR3 DNA is TGTGCCAGCAGTGAGGGGACAGTCGGCAATCAGCCCCAGCATTTT.

This chain connects TRBV7-2 to TRBJ2-3; D is undetermined. This CDR3 contains 11 residues. V lost 5 bases to trimming and J lost 9 bases, with 9 bases between them. In germline, CDR1 is SGHTA, CDR2 FQGNSA. Written as DNA, the CDR3 is TGTGCCAGCAGCCTATCCGAGACGCAGTATTTT. Protein product: CASSLSETQYF.

This clone was seen more than once but under ten times. This chain joins TRBV20-1 and TRBJ1-1; D is unresolved. V lost 2 bases, J lost 1 base, and 2 bases lay in between. This CDR3 spans 11 amino acids. Germline values: CDR1 DFQATT, CDR2 SNEGSKA (reference sequence). The DNA of the CDR3 is TGCAGTGCTAGATGGAACACTGAAGCTTTCTTT. Protein product: CSARWNTEAFF.

CDR3 loop: CASSQSEDRTTNYGYTF. In DNA, the CDR3 is TGCGCCAGCAGTCAATCCGAGGACAGGACAACTAACTATGGCTACACCTTC. V usage is TRBV23-1 and J usage is TRBJ1-2; 7 positions agree with TRBD1. TRBV23-1 is an open reading frame whose function is uncertain. This CDR3 spans 17 amino acids. V dropped 0 bases and J dropped 0; count of bases not matched to a gene: 7.